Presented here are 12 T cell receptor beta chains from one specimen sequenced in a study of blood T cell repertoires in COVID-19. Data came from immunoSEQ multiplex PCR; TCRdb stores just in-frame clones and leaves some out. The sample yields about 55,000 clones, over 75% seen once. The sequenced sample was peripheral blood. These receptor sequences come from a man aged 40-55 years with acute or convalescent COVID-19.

CDR3 nucleotides: TGTGCCAGCAGCATCCTCGGGGATACGCAGTATTTT. It translates to CASSILGDTQYF. The genes are TRBV6-5 and TRBJ2-3, with unresolved D. Trimming pared 6 bases from V and 6 bases from J, leaving 10 bases between. Germline V lookup: CDR1 MNHEY, CDR2 SVGAGI. This CDR3 spans 12 amino acids.

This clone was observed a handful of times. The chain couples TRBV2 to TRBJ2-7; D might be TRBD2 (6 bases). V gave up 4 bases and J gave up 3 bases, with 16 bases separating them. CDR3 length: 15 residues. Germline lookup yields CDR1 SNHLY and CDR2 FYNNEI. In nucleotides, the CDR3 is TGTGCCAGCAGTGCCCCCGGGACTTTAAACTACGAGCAGTACTTC. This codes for CASSAPGTLNYEQYF. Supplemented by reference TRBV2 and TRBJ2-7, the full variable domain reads EPEVTQTPSHQVTQMGQEVILRCVPISNHLYFYWYRQILGQKVEFLVSFYNNEISEKSEIFDDQFSVERPDGSNFTLKIRSTKLEDSAMYFCASSAPGTLNYEQYFGPGTRLTVT.

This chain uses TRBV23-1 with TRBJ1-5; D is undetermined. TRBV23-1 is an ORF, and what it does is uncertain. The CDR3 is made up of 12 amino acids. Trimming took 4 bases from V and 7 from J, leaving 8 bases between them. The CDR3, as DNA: TGCGCCAGCAGTCCGGGGAAGCAGCCCCAGCATTTT. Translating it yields CASSPGKQPQHF.

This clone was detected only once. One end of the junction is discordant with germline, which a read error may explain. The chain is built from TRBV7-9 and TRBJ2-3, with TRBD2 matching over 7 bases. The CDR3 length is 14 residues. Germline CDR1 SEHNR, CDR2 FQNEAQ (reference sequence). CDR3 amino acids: CASSLAASTDTQYF. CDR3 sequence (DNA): TGTGCCAGCAGCCTAGCGGCTAGCACAGATACGCAGTATTTT.

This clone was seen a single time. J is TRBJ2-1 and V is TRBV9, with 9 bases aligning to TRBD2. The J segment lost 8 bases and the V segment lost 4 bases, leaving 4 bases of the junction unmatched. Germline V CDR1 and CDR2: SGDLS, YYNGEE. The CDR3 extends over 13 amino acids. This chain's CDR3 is CASSTRTSDEQFF. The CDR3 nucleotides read TGTGCCAGCAGCACTCGGACTAGCGATGAGCAGTTCTTC.

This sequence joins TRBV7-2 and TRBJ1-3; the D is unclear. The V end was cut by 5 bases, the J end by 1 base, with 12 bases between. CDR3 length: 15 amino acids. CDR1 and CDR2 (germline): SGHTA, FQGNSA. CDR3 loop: CASSRTGISGNTIYF. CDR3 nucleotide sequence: TGTGCCAGCAGCAGGACGGGGATTTCTGGAAACACCATATATTTT.

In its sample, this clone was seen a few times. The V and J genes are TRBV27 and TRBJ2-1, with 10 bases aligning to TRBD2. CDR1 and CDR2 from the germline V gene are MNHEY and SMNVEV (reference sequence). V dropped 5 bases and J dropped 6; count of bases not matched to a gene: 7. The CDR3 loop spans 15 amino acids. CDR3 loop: CASSPLLAGTNEQFF. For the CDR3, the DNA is TGTGCCAGCAGTCCACTACTAGCGGGAACCAATGAGCAGTTCTTC.

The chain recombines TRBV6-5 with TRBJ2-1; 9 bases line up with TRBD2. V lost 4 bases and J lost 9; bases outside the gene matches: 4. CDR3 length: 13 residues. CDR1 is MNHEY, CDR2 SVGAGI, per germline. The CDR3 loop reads CASSWGSGGEQFF. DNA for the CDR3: TGTGCCAGCAGTTGGGGTAGCGGGGGTGAGCAGTTCTTC.

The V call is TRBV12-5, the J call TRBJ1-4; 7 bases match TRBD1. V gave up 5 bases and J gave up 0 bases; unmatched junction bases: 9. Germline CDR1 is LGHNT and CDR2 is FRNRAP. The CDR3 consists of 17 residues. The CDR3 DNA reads TGTGCTAGTGGTGGCCGGACAGGAAAAGCAACTAATGAAAAACTGTTTTTT. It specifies CASGGRTGKATNEKLFF.

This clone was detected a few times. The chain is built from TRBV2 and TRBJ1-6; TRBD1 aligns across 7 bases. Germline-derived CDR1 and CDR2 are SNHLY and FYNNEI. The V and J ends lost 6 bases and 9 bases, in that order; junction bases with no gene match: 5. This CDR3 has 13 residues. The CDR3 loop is CASRTGRVSPLHF. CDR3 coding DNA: TGTGCCAGCAGGACAGGGCGCGTTTCACCCCTCCACTTT.

In nucleotides, the CDR3 is TGTGCCACCAGTGATTTGGGACAGGGAGTGACTTCGAACACCGGGGAGCTGTTTTTT. It specifies CATSDLGQGVTSNTGELFF. V and J are TRBV24-1 and TRBJ2-2; 8 positions agree with TRBD1. This CDR3 is built from 19 residues. V dropped 0 bases and J dropped 0; count of bases not matched to a gene: 8. CDR1 and CDR2 (germline): KGHDR, SFDVKD.

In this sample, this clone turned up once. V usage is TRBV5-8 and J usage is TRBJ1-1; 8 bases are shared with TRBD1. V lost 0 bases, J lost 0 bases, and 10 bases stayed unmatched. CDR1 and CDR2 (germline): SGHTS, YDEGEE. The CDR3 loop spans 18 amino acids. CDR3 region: CASSLVFRDRGLNTEAFF. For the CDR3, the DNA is TGTGCCAGCAGCTTGGTCTTTCGAGACAGGGGACTGAACACTGAAGCTTTCTTT.